The present T cell receptor (beta chain) was sequenced within a study of graft-versus-host responses after intestinal transplantation. Study-level information: In this cohort, recipients had multivisceral, liver-intestinal, or isolated intestinal transplants. For approximately three years after anti-thymocyte globulin induction, all recipients took tacrolimus and steroids. The study, taken as a whole, reports: Researchers found peak circulating GvH clone levels linked to early post-transplant HvG declines. Allografts carried high graft-versus-host to host-versus-graft clonal ratios in patients having graft-donor T cell macrochimerism.

Libraries were prepared by immunoSEQ multiplex PCR; TCRdb keeps only in-frame clonotypes and omits some of them. The sample consists of approximately 10,000 clones, 94% of them appearing once. About this clone itself: Its antigen is unknown.

Germline loops: CDR1 MDHEN, CDR2 SYDVKM. Trimming removed 6 bases at V and 0 bases at J, with 12 bases between. This CDR3 region has 15 residues. The sequencing used PBMCs, collected 8 days after intestinal transplant. V gene TRBV28 combines with J gene TRBJ1-5; D is ambiguous. This sequence was found in a human patient who received an intestinal transplant, so some T cells may come from the graft donor. The CDR3 nucleotides read TGTGCCAGCAGCGTGGCCGGGAATAGCAATCAGCCCCAGCATTTT. Encoded protein: CASSVAGNSNQPQHF.